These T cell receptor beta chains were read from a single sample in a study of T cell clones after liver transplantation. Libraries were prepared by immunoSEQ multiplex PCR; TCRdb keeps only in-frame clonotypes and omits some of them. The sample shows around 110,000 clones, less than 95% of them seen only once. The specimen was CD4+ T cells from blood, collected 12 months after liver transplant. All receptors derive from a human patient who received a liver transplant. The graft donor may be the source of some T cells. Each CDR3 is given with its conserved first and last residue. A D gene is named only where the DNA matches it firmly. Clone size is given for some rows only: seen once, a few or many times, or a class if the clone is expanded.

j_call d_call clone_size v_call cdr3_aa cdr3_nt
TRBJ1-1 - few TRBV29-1 CSVDTDTEAFF TGCAGCGTTGATACGGACACTGAAGCTTTCTTT
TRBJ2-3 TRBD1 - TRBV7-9 CASSQGETSTDTQYF TGTGCCAGCAGCCAGGGGGAAACTAGCACAGATACGCAGTATTTT
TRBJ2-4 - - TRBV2 CASRGLPPDKNIQYF TGTGCCAGCAGAGGACTACCACCCGATAAAAACATTCAGTACTTC
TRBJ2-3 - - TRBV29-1 CSVADTDTQYF TGCAGCGTTGCAGACACAGATACGCAGTATTTT
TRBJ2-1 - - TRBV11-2 CASSISQVLYFNEQFF TGTGCCAGCAGCATCTCACAGGTTCTGTATTTCAATGAGCAGTTCTTC
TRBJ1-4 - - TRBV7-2 CASSTRTVATNEKLFF TGTGCCAGCAGCACAAGGACAGTGGCAACTAATGAAAAACTGTTTTTT
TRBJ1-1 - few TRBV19 CASSIQGASNTEAFF TGTGCCAGTAGTATTCAAGGAGCCTCTAACACTGAAGCTTTCTTT
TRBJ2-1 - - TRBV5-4 CASSPGLSSYNEQFF TGTGCCAGCAGCCCCGGACTGAGCTCCTACAATGAGCAGTTCTTC
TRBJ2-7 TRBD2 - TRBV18 CASSPRGLAGTYEQYF TGTGCCAGCTCACCACGGGGACTAGCGGGGACCTACGAGCAGTACTTC
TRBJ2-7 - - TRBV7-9 CASSLKGYEQYF TGTGCCAGCAGCTTAAAGGGGTACGAGCAGTACTTC
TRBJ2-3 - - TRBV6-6 CASVAETDADTQYF TGTGCCAGCGTAGCGGAAACCGACGCAGATACGCAGTATTTT
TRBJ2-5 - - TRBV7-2 CASSPGGREETQYF TGTGCCAGCAGCCCGGGGGGCAGGGAAGAGACCCAGTACTTC
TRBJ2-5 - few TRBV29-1 CSVVGGVQETQYF TGCAGCGTTGTAGGGGGGGTACAAGAGACCCAGTACTTC
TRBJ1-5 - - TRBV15 CATSNTGGLQPQHF TGTGCCACCAGCAATACAGGTGGCCTTCAGCCCCAGCATTTT
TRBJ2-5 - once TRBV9 CASSVEETQYF TGTGCCAGCAGCGTAGAGGAGACCCAGTACTTC
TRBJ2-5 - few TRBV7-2 CASSLYGQETQYF TGTGCCAGCAGCTTATATGGGCAAGAGACCCAGTACTTC
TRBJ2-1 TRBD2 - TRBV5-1 CASSLVAGRSYNEQFF TGCGCCAGCAGCTTGGTAGCGGGCCGCTCCTACAATGAGCAGTTCTTC
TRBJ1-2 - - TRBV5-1 CASSLTDAEYGYTF TGCGCCAGCAGCTTAACCGACGCGGAGTATGGCTACACCTTC
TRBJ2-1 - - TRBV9 CASSPPGLHNEQFF TGTGCCAGCAGCCCACCGGGACTCCACAATGAGCAGTTCTTC
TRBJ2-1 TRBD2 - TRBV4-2 CASSQELSPSGSFYEQFF TGTGCCAGCAGCCAAGAATTATCTCCTAGCGGGAGTTTCTATGAGCAGTTCTTC
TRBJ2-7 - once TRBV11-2 CASSLATPGHSFSYEQYF TGTGCCAGCAGCTTAGCTACACCGGGACACAGCTTCTCCTACGAGCAGTACTTC
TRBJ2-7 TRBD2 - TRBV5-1 CASKVIAGAPEQYF TGCGCCAGCAAGGTTATAGCGGGAGCCCCCGAGCAGTACTTC
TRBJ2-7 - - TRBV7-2 CASSLGRWSYEQYF TGTGCCAGCAGCCTTGGGCGGTGGTCCTACGAGCAGTACTTC
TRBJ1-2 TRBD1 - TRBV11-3 CASSSQQGAGYGYTF TGTGCCAGCAGCTCACAGCAGGGGGCGGGGTATGGCTACACCTTC
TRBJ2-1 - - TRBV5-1 CASSLSGQENNEQFF TGCGCCAGCAGTCTGTCGGGACAAGAAAACAATGAGCAGTTCTTC
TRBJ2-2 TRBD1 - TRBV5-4 CASSLGQGFSTGELFF TGTGCCAGCAGCTTGGGACAGGGGTTCAGCACCGGGGAGCTGTTTTTT
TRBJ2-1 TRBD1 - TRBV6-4 CASSRQGASYNEQFF TGTGCCAGCAGCCGACAGGGGGCTTCCTACAATGAGCAGTTCTTC
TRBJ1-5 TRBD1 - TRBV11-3 CASSSGGPNQPQHF TGTGCCAGCAGCTCAGGGGGTCCCAATCAGCCCCAGCATTTT
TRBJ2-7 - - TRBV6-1 CASSEGSSYEQYF TGTGCCAGCAGTGAAGGGTCCTCCTACGAGCAGTACTTC
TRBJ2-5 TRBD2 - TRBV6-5 CASSYSGTRQETQYF TGTGCCAGCAGTTACAGTGGGACTAGGCAAGAGACCCAGTACTTC
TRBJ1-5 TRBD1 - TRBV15 CAISSGQGTHQPQHF TGTGCCATCAGCTCCGGACAGGGTACTCATCAGCCCCAGCATTTT
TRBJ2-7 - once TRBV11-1 CASSLDLYSYEQYF TGTGCCAGCAGCTTAGACTTGTACTCCTACGAGCAGTACTTC
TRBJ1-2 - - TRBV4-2 CASSQEGDYGYTF TGTGCCAGCAGCCAAGAGGGAGATTATGGCTACACCTTC
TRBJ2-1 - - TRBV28 CASSSEGQFYNEQFF TGTGCCAGCAGTTCGGAGGGACAGTTCTACAATGAGCAGTTCTTC
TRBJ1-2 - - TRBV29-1 CSVRRGENYGYTF TGCAGCGTTCGACGGGGGGAAAACTATGGCTACACCTTC
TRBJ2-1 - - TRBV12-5 CASGLVLGQLNEQFF TGTGCTAGTGGTTTGGTACTGGGTCAGTTGAATGAGCAGTTCTTC
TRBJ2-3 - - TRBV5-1 CASSGGPSSTDTQYF TGCGCCAGCAGCGGGGGACCTTCAAGCACAGATACGCAGTATTTT
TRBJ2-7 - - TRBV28 CASSFPGPYEQYF TGTGCCAGCAGTTTCCCCGGACCATACGAGCAGTACTTC
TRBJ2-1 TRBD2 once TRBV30 CLAGSYNEQFF TGCCTAGCGGGATCGTACAATGAGCAGTTCTTC
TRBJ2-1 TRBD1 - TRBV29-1 CSVARQGSYNEQFF TGCAGCGTTGCCCGACAGGGCTCCTACAATGAGCAGTTCTTC
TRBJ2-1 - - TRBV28 CATFYGNEQFF TGTGCCACCTTTTATGGCAATGAGCAGTTCTTC
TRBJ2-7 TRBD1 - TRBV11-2 CASSLDWTGGYEQYF TGTGCCAGCAGCTTAGATTGGACAGGGGGCTACGAGCAGTACTTC
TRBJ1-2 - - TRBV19 CASSRWGNDYGYTF TGTGCCAGTAGCCGTTGGGGGAACGACTATGGCTACACCTTC
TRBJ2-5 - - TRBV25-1 CASSEYTSRRETQYF TGTGCCAGCAGTGAATATACGAGCCGTCGGGAGACCCAGTACTTC
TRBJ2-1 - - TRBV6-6 CASLPGGGRHGEQFF TGTGCCAGTCTCCCAGGGGGGGGAAGGCATGGTGAGCAGTTCTTC
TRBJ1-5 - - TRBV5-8 CASSSLYNQPQHF TGTGCCAGCAGCTCATTGTACAATCAGCCCCAGCATTTT
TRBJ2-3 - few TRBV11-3 CASSLLDTQYF TGTGCCAGCAGCCTACTCGATACGCAGTATTTT
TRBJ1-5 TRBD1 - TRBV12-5 CASGFGTGSDQPQHF TGTGCTAGTGGTTTCGGGACAGGGAGCGATCAGCCCCAGCATTTT
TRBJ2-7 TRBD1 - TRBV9 CASSVDLGQGYEQYF TGTGCCAGCAGCGTAGACTTGGGACAGGGCTACGAGCAGTACTTC
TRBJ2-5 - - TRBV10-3 CAINRGMQETQYF TGTGCCATCAACCGAGGAATGCAAGAGACCCAGTACTTC
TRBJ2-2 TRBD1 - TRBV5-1 CASSLRGQGRNTGELFF TGCGCCAGCAGCTTGAGGGGACAGGGTCGAAACACCGGGGAGCTGTTTTTT
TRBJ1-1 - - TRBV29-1 CSVVRFGARQPTGLATEAFF TGCAGCGTTGTGAGGTTCGGCGCTCGGCAGCCTACCGGACTGGCCACTGAAGCTTTCTTT
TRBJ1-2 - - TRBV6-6 CASSYAGAPYGYTF TGTGCCAGCAGTTACGCCGGGGCCCCCTATGGCTACACCTTC
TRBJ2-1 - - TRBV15 CATSRGADSYNEQFF TGTGCCACCAGCAGAGGGGCGGACTCCTACAATGAGCAGTTCTTC
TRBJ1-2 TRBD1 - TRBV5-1 CAIPEGARGYTF TGCGCCATCCCCGAGGGGGCGCGGGGCTACACCTTC